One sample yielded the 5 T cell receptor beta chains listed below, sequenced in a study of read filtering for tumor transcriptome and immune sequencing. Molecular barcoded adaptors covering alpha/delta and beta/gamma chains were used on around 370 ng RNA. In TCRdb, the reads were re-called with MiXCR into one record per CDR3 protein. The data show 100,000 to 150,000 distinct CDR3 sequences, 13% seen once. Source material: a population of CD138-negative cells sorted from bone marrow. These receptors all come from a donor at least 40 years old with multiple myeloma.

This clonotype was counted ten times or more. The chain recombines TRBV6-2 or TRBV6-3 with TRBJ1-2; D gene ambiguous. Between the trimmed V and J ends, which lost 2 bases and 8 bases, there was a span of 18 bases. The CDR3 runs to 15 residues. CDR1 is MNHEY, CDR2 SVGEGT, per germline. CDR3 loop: CASSYPPDTGGGYTF. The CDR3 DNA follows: TGTGCCAGCAGTTACCCCCCCGACACCGGTGGAGGCTACACCTTC.

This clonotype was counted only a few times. CDR3 bases: TGTGCCAGTAGTCTAGCGGGAGTACGAGAGACCCAGTACTTC. It yields the protein CASSLAGVRETQYF. The genes are TRBV19 and TRBJ2-5, with 10 bases fitting TRBD2. There are 14 residues in the CDR3. Germline CDR1 is LNHDA and CDR2 is SQIVND (reference sequence). Trimming at V came to 5 bases and at J to 4 bases, leaving 4 bases not matched to a gene.

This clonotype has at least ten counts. The CDR3 nucleotides are TGTGCCAGCAGCTTAGATGCGGGAGCTGGGACAGATACGCAGTATTTT. Amino acids: CASSLDAGAGTDTQYF. This chain links TRBV11-2 with TRBJ2-3; 7 nucleotides agree with TRBD2. V was pared by 0 bases and J by 3 bases, with 6 bases of the junction left unmatched. Germline V lookup: CDR1 SGHAT, CDR2 FQNNGV. This CDR3 region has 16 residues.

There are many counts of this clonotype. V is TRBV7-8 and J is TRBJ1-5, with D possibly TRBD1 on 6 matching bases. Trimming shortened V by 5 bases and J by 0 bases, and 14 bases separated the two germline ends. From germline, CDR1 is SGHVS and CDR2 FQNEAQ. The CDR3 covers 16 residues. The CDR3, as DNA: TGTGCCAGCAGCCCCTTAGGGGGGCTTAGCAATCAGCCCCAGCATTTT. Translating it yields CASSPLGGLSNQPQHF.

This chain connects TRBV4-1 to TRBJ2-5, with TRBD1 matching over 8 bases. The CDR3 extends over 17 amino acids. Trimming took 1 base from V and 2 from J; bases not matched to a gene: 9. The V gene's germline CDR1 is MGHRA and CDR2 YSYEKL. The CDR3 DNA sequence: TGCGCCAGCAGCCAAGGCCGGCGGACAGGGAGACAAGAGACCCAGTACTTC. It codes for CASSQGRRTGRQETQYF.